The 31 T cell receptor beta chains below were found in one sample sequenced in a study of T-cell reconstitution after alpha-beta-depleted transplantation in children. TCRbeta library preparation incorporated unique molecular identifiers. TCRdb independently ran MiXCR on the PCR reads; one entry per CDR3 protein. The sample comprises about 400,000 distinct CDR3 sequences, over 20% of which are singletons, and less than 4.5% rests with the top ten. This specimen was PBMCs from the stem cell graft donor, taken from the stem cell graft. Receptor source: a human donor who donated a stem cell graft to a child with acute myeloid leukemia.

This clonotype was counted only a few times. This chain uses TRBV7-2 with TRBJ1-2; D is undetermined. The germline V gene encodes CDR1 SGHTA and CDR2 FQGNSA. The CDR3 runs 13 residues. The V and J ends lost 6 bases and 2 bases respectively, with 10 bases between them. As DNA, the CDR3 is TGTGCCAGCAGTCACGACGGGAACTATGGCTACACCTTC. It translates to CASSHDGNYGYTF.

V usage is TRBV28 and J usage is TRBJ2-4; possibly TRBD2 for D (5 bases). Per germline, CDR1 MDHEN and CDR2 SYDVKM. The CDR3 is made up of 15 amino acids. The V gene lost 2 bases and the J gene lost 0 bases, with 8 bases spanning the gap. CDR3 DNA: TGTGCCAGCAGTTTAGGAGGTCTAGCCAAAAACATTCAGTACTTC. The encoded protein is CASSLGGLAKNIQYF.

This chain uses TRBV2 with TRBJ1-5; 7 positions match TRBD1. CDR1 and CDR2 from the germline V gene are SNHLY and FYNNEI. The ends lost 8 bases at V and 0 bases at J; junction bases unmatched: 16. The CDR3 contains 18 residues. CDR3 nucleotides: TGTGCCAGCTGCCTCAGGGGGACCCATCGAGATAGCAATCAGCCCCAGCATTTT. Translated, it gives CASCLRGTHRDSNQPQHF.

This chain uses TRBV6-5 with TRBJ2-1; D not certain. CDR3 length: 12 residues. The germline V gene encodes CDR1 MNHEY and CDR2 SVGAGI. V lost 7 bases, J lost 6 bases, and 10 bases lay in between. The CDR3 nucleotides are TGTGCCAGCACGGACCAGAGCAATGAGCAGTTCTTC. It translates to CASTDQSNEQFF.

This clonotype was seen only once. The chain combines TRBV20-1 with TRBJ2-2; 8 bases are shared with TRBD2. Germline-derived CDR1 and CDR2 are DFQATT and SNEGSKA (reference sequence). The J segment lost 6 bases and the V segment lost 3 bases, leaving 12 bases of the junction unmatched. The CDR3 contains 16 residues. The CDR3 loop is CSARGQQAGGAGELFF. CDR3 coding DNA: TGCAGTGCTAGGGGGCAACAGGCGGGAGGCGCCGGGGAGCTGTTTTTT.

In its sample, this clonotype was seen many times. The chain carries TRBV29-1 and TRBJ1-1; D is undetermined. CDR3 length: 15 amino acids. Germline values: CDR1 SQVTM, CDR2 ANQGSEA. Deletions cut 3 bases from V and 0 bases from J, with 14 bases between. Written as DNA, the CDR3 is TGCAGCGTTGACCGGCCTGGAGACATGAACACTGAAGCTTTCTTT. Translating gives CSVDRPGDMNTEAFF.

In its sample, this clonotype was seen a few times. This chain joins TRBV20-1 and TRBJ1-4; no firm D call. Trimming removed 0 bases from V and 3 bases from J, with 11 bases in between. Germline CDR1 and CDR2: DFQATT and SNEGSKA (reference sequence). This CDR3 is 15 amino acids long. For the CDR3, the DNA is TGCAGTGCTAGAGACGCCGGGCGGGCTAATGAAAAACTGTTTTTT. Its protein product is CSARDAGRANEKLFF.

The chain uses TRBV11-3 and TRBJ2-3, with 7 nucleotides matching TRBD2. Germline V gene lookup returns CDR1 SGHNT and CDR2 YENEEA. The CDR3 sequence is 15 residues long. Unmatched junction bases numbered 5, after V lost 5 bases and J lost 0 bases. CDR3 amino acids: CASSQSAGSTDTQYF. The CDR3, as DNA: TGTGCCAGCAGCCAGTCAGCGGGGAGCACAGATACGCAGTATTTT.

V gene TRBV20-1 combines with J gene TRBJ1-1; D possibly corresponds to TRBD1 (6 bases). The V end lost 0 bases, the J end lost 1 base, and 12 bases lay between the germline ends. The CDR3 sequence is 15 residues long. Per the germline V gene, CDR1 is DFQATT and CDR2 is SNEGSKA (reference sequence). In nucleotides, the CDR3 is TGCAGTGCTAGAGAGCGGGGGCGTGGGAACACTGAAGCTTTCTTT. Translation gives CSARERGRGNTEAFF.

The chain carries TRBV28 and TRBJ2-7; 15 bases map to TRBD2. This CDR3 spans 20 amino acids. Germline assignment: CDR1 MDHEN and CDR2 SYDVKM. The junction had 15 bases not matched to a gene; V was cut back by 2 bases and J by 4 bases. In DNA form, the CDR3 reads TGTGCCAGCAGTTTAAAAAAGACTTTTGGGACTAGCGGGAGGTATTACGAGCAGTACTTC. Amino acids: CASSLKKTFGTSGRYYEQYF.

This clonotype showed up just a few times. The chain combines TRBV21-1 with TRBJ2-7. TRBV21-1 is shown as a pseudogene. The CDR3 contains 11 residues. The CDR3 nucleotides read TGTGCCAGCAGCAAGGCTACCGAGCAGTACTTC. Residues: CASSKATEQYF.

The table lists this clonotype with a few counts. V usage is TRBV11-3 and J usage is TRBJ2-3; D might be TRBD2 (6 bases). The CDR3 is 16 residues long. Germline CDR1 is SGHNT and CDR2 is YENEEA. Trimming cost V 5 bases and J 3 bases, with 18 bases left between them. Here the CDR3 DNA reads TGTGCCAGCAGCCGCGGAGTTGCGGGAAGAACAGATACGCAGTATTTT. Translated, it gives CASSRGVAGRTDTQYF.

The chain employs TRBV7-3 and TRBJ2-1, with D possibly matching TRBD2 (6 bases). With 5 bases removed from V and 0 bases from J, the gap between germline ends came to 11 bases. CDR1 is SGHTA and CDR2 is FQGTGA in the germline V gene. This CDR3 contains 15 residues. The CDR3 DNA follows: TGTGCCAGCAGCCGGGAGCATGGCTCCTACAATGAGCAGTTCTTC. Translated: CASSREHGSYNEQFF. The full variable domain, with the rest looked up from reference TRBV7-3 and TRBJ2-1, is GAGVSQTPSNKVTEKGKYVELRCDPISGHTALYWYRQSLGQGPEFLIYFQGTGAADDSGLPNDRFFAVRPEGSVSTLKIQRTERGDSAVYLCASSREHGSYNEQFFGPGTRLTVL.

The chain is built from TRBV12-3 or TRBV12-4 and TRBJ2-3; no firm D call. Trimming removed 3 bases from V and 3 bases from J, with 7 bases in between. The CDR3 sequence is 13 residues long. For the CDR3, the DNA is TGTGCCAGCAGTTTCACAGAGACAGATACGCAGTATTTT. Translating it yields CASSFTETDTQYF.

The rearrangement links TRBV10-3 to TRBJ2-3; the match to TRBD2 covers 11 bases. Germline V lookup: CDR1 ENHRY, CDR2 SYGVKD. There are 17 residues in the CDR3. V gave up 2 bases and J gave up 2 bases; unmatched junction bases: 6. The CDR3 coding sequence is TGTGCCATCAGTGAGCCGGGACTAGCGGCGACCACAGATACGCAGTATTTT. It yields the protein CAISEPGLAATTDTQYF.

The table lists this clonotype with a few counts. This sequence joins TRBV21-1 and TRBJ1-5; the table's D call, TRBD1, has no DNA check behind it. TRBV21-1 is tagged as a pseudogene. This CDR3 comprises 16 residues. CDR3 loop: CASSNSGGQWLRIQHF. In DNA, the CDR3 is TGTGCCAGCAGCAACTCGGGGGGACAGTGGCTCCGGATCCAGCATTTT.

The chain couples TRBV21-1 to TRBJ2-2; the table's D call, TRBD1, has no DNA check behind it. TRBV21-1 represents a pseudogene. This CDR3 spans 15 amino acids. CDR3 bases: TGTGCCAGCTCCTGGGACAGCCCCTGCACCGGGGAGCTGTTTTTT. As protein: CASSWDSPCTGELFF.

V usage is TRBV3-1 and J usage is TRBJ1-1; D remains ambiguous. Germline values: CDR1 LGHDT, CDR2 YNNKEL (reference sequence). The CDR3 is 11 residues long. V lost 2 bases to trimming and J lost 8 bases, with 6 bases between them. In nucleotides, the CDR3 is TGTGCCAGCAGCCAACAAGGGGAAGCTTTCTTT. Amino acid sequence: CASSQQGEAFF.

In its sample, this clonotype was seen a few times. The gene calls are TRBV7-2 and TRBJ2-7; TRBD2 is a possible D gene (7 bases). The CDR3 runs 15 residues. Germline CDR1 and CDR2: SGHTA and FQGNSA. The germline V and J ends were trimmed by 5 bases and 4 bases, with 18 bases remaining between them. Here the CDR3 reads CASSPRLAGTYEQYF. CDR3 nucleotide sequence: TGTGCCAGCAGCCCCCGACTAGCAGGGACATACGAGCAGTACTTC.

This clonotype was picked up a small number of times. This chain links TRBV10-3 with TRBJ2-1; maybe TRBD1 (5 bases). Deletions cut 3 bases from V and 4 bases from J, with 10 bases between. From germline, CDR1 is ENHRY and CDR2 SYGVKD. The CDR3 extends over 14 amino acids. DNA of the CDR3: TGTGCCATCAGTGATCCCGGACATTACAATGAGCAGTTCTTC. Translated: CAISDPGHYNEQFF.

The V call is TRBV7-9, the J call TRBJ2-7, with TRBD2 identical over 9 bases. Per the germline V gene, CDR1 is SEHNR and CDR2 is FQNEAQ (reference sequence). The CDR3 is made up of 14 amino acids. V was pared by 6 bases and J by 6 bases, with 9 bases of the junction left unmatched. In DNA, the CDR3 is TGTGCCAGCAGTCCTAGCGGGAATATGTTCGAGCAGTACTTC. This sequence encodes CASSPSGNMFEQYF. The full variable domain, rest sourced from reference TRBV7-9 and TRBJ2-7, is DTGVSQNPRHKITKRGQNVTFRCDPISEHNRLYWYRQTLGQGPEFLTYFQNEAQLEKSRLLSDRFSAERPKGSFSTLEIQRTEQGDSAMYLCASSPSGNMFEQYFGPGTRLTVT.

The rearrangement joins TRBV4-1 to TRBJ2-3; 7 bases agree with TRBD2. Germline-derived CDR1 and CDR2 are MGHRA and YSYEKL. This CDR3 has 16 residues. V shed 3 bases, J shed 3 bases, and the junction held 9 bases outside the gene matches. Written as DNA, the CDR3 is TGCGCCAGCAGCCAGATGACGACTAGCTCTACAGATACGCAGTATTTT. Translated, it gives CASSQMTTSSTDTQYF.

The table lists this clonotype with a few counts. The rearrangement uses TRBV28 and TRBJ2-7, with 9 bases that match TRBD2. The trim removed 2 bases at V and 4 bases at J, leaving 6 bases unmatched. The germline CDR1 and CDR2 sequences are MDHEN and SYDVKM. The CDR3 contains 15 residues. DNA of the CDR3: TGTGCCAGCAGTTTAACGGGACTAGCATTGTACGAGCAGTACTTC. Translated, it gives CASSLTGLALYEQYF.

The chain uses TRBV12-3 or TRBV12-4 and TRBJ2-7; D might be TRBD1 (6 bases). This CDR3 has 15 residues. Trimming shortened V by 1 base and J by 0 bases, and 10 bases separated the two germline ends. For the CDR3, the DNA is TGTGCCAGCAGTTTAGGACAGGCCTACTCCTACGAGCAGTACTTC. Its protein is CASSLGQAYSYEQYF.

The chain is built from TRBV4-2 and TRBJ2-7; no reliable D call. Deletions cut 2 bases from V and 6 bases from J, with 11 bases between. The CDR3 contains 13 residues. Germline-derived CDR1 and CDR2 are LGHNA and YNFKEQ. The CDR3 reads CASSQMKGREQYF. The CDR3 DNA follows: TGTGCCAGCAGCCAAATGAAAGGGCGCGAGCAGTACTTC.

This clonotype appeared a few times. The rearrangement joins TRBV7-9 to TRBJ2-5; D remains ambiguous. V was cut by 5 bases and J by 2 bases, with 12 bases left in between. The CDR3 has 14 amino acids. Germline assignment: CDR1 SEHNR and CDR2 FQNEAQ (reference sequence). The CDR3 nucleotides are TGTGCCAGCAGCCCCCTTGGTGGACAAGAGACCCAGTACTTC. It codes for CASSPLGGQETQYF.

This clonotype was seen a few times. This chain uses TRBV7-2 with TRBJ2-5; D perhaps matches TRBD1 (5 bases). The CDR3 is 12 residues long. The germline V and J ends were trimmed by 8 bases and 5 bases, with 12 bases remaining between them. Germline V gives CDR1 SGHTA, CDR2 FQGNSA. The CDR3 sequence is CASSRVAETQYF. The CDR3 coding sequence is TGTGCCAGCTCCAGGGTGGCGGAGACCCAGTACTTC. The full variable domain, its missing parts supplied by reference TRBV7-2 and TRBJ2-5, is GAGVSQSPSNKVTEKGKDVELRCDPISGHTALYWYRQSLGQGLEFLIYFQGNSAPDKSGLPSDRFSAERTGGSVSTLTIQRTQQEDSAVYLCASSRVAETQYFGPGTRLLVL.

This clonotype was recorded many times. The rearrangement uses TRBV29-1 and TRBJ2-2, with 8 bases that match TRBD1. J was trimmed by 0 bases and V by 6 bases; bases with no gene match: 3. In germline, CDR1 is SQVTM, CDR2 ANQGSEA. CDR3 size: 14 residues. CDR3 residues: CSVGQESNTGELFF. Here the CDR3 DNA reads TGCAGCGTGGGACAGGAGTCGAACACCGGGGAGCTGTTTTTT.

This chain connects TRBV12-3 or TRBV12-4 to TRBJ1-1; no clear D gene. The CDR3 covers 12 residues. Trimming removed 6 bases from V and 1 base from J, with 6 bases in between. CDR3 DNA sequence: TGTGCCAGCAGGTTACAGAACACTGAAGCTTTCTTT. It is translated as CASRLQNTEAFF.

The V and J genes are TRBV12-3 or TRBV12-4 and TRBJ2-3; 8 bases match TRBD2. This CDR3 comprises 16 residues. J was trimmed by 5 bases and V by 3 bases; bases with no gene match: 10. The CDR3 coding sequence is TGTGCCAGCAGTTTTTCGGTCGGGAGGGCCAGAGATACGCAGTATTTT. Protein product: CASSFSVGRARDTQYF.

This clonotype was seen a few times. V is TRBV29-1 and J is TRBJ2-5; the match to TRBD1 covers 11 bases. V was pared by 4 bases and J by 2 bases, with 6 bases of the junction left unmatched. This CDR3 has 15 residues. Germline CDR1 and CDR2: SQVTM and ANQGSEA. CDR3 in amino acids: CSVGTGGVGQETQYF. In DNA form, the CDR3 reads TGCAGCGTTGGGACAGGGGGCGTGGGACAAGAGACCCAGTACTTC.